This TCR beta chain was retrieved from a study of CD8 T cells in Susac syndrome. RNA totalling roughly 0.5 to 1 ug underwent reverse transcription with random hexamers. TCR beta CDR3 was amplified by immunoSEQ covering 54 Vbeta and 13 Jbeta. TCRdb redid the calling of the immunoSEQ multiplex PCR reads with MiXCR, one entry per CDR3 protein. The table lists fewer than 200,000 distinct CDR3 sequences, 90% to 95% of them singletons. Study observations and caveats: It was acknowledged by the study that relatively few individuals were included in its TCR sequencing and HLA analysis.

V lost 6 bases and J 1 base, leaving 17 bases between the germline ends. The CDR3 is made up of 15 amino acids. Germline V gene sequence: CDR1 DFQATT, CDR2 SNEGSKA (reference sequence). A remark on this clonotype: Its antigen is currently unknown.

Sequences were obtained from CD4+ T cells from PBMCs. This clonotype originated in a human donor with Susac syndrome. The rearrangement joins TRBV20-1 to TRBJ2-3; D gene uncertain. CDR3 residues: CSAPHPLRGTDTQYF. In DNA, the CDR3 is TGCAGTGCCCCCCATCCCCTCCGAGGCACAGATACGCAGTATTTT.